This is a list of T cell receptor beta chains from one sample in a study of blood T cell repertoires in COVID-19. Profiling relied on immunoSEQ multiplex PCR, and the TCRdb table lists in-frame clones only, not all of them. Of 400,000 to 450,000 clones listed, 90% are singletons. The sequenced material came from PBMCs or T cells enriched from blood (not recorded which). The receptors were sampled from a man younger than 30 who had recovered from COVID-19. Both conserved end residues are part of each CDR3. Each record gives: D gene, J gene, V gene, clone size, CDR3 protein, CDR3 DNA. The D gene is left open where the match is weak. Size values are once, few and many counts, or a class for expanded clones, and some rows have none.

>-|TRBJ1-1|TRBV5-1|-
CASSLDTGGKVGTEAFF
TGCGCCAGCAGCTTGGATACAGGAGGGAAGGTAGGGACTGAAGCTTTCTTT
>-|TRBJ1-1|TRBV19|-
CASSREGYTEAFF
TGTGCCAGTAGTAGGGAGGGATACACTGAAGCTTTCTTT
>-|TRBJ1-4|TRBV9|-
CASSATGRGSEKLFF
TGTGCCAGCAGCGCCACGGGGAGAGGAAGTGAAAAACTGTTTTTT
>-|TRBJ1-4|TRBV25-1|once
CASSDRGVELFF
TGTGCCAGCAGTGACAGGGGCGTAGAACTGTTTTTT
>TRBD2|TRBJ2-2|TRBV2|-
CASSPLSGRGTGELFF
TGTGCCAGCAGTCCTCTTAGCGGGAGAGGCACCGGGGAGCTGTTTTTT
>-|TRBJ2-1|TRBV5-1|-
CASSLYNEQFF
TGCGCCAGCAGCCTATACAATGAGCAGTTCTTC
>TRBD2|TRBJ2-7|TRBV7-6|-
CASSPVAGGYEQYF
TGTGCCAGCAGCCCCGTAGCGGGAGGATACGAGCAGTACTTC
>TRBD1|TRBJ1-1|TRBV7-9|-
CASSSRTGMYTEAFF
TGTGCCAGCAGCAGCCGGACAGGGATGTACACTGAAGCTTTCTTT
>-|TRBJ1-3|TRBV18|-
CASSPRTDAGNTIYF
TGTGCCAGCTCACCTCGAACAGATGCTGGAAACACCATATATTTT
>TRBD2|TRBJ2-1|TRBV27|-
CASRLAGGPYNEQFF
TGTGCCAGCAGATTAGCGGGAGGGCCCTACAATGAGCAGTTCTTC
>TRBD2|TRBJ2-5|TRBV3-1/TRBV3-2|-
CASSQDTSGRKETQYF
TGTGCCAGCAGCCAAGATACTAGCGGGAGAAAAGAGACCCAGTACTTC
>TRBD1|TRBJ1-3|TRBV6-5|-
CASSPGTAGNTIYF
TGTGCCAGCAGCCCCGGGACAGCAGGAAACACCATATATTTT
>TRBD2|TRBJ2-1|TRBV7-9|-
CATKREASYNEQFF
TGTGCCACCAAGCGGGAAGCCTCCTACAATGAGCAGTTCTTC
>-|TRBJ1-2|TRBV6-6|once
CASSYGGGGRNYGYTF
TGTGCCAGCAGTTACGGCGGCGGGGGCCGGAACTATGGCTACACCTTC
>-|TRBJ1-2|TRBV9|-
CASSVVRGSYTF
TGTGCCAGCAGCGTAGTTAGGGGTAGCTACACCTTC
>-|TRBJ1-2|TRBV4-2|-
CASSQAPGGTNYGYTF
TGTGCCAGCAGCCAAGCCCCCGGGGGGACTAACTATGGCTACACCTTC
>-|TRBJ1-5|TRBV7-3|-
CVGEGEDQPQHF
TGTGTCGGCGAGGGTGAGGATCAGCCCCAGCATTTT
>TRBD1|TRBJ1-2|TRBV13|-
CASREQGIYGYTF
TGTGCCAGCAGGGAACAGGGGATCTATGGCTACACCTTC